The entry below gives a single T cell receptor beta chain sequence along with its context. Per the study methods: Reference gene primer amplification gave estimated nucleated cell counts. Clones were sequenced by immunoSEQ multiplex PCR, and TCRdb holds only the in-frame ones, with some missing. V and J calls and clone size are as listed in that table; D and trimming were resolved from the DNA. Of about 240,000 clones listed, roughly 80% were seen once; the top ten hold around 3.5%. This entry comes from a study of blood T cell repertoires in COVID-19. For the study at large: T cells, B-cell-depleted T cells, or PBMCs supplied cDNA or gDNA.

Specimen: peripheral blood. The receptor's source is a woman aged 18-35 years with acute or convalescent COVID-19.

The CDR3 sequence: CASSLSIAGHEQFF. The DNA of the CDR3 is TGTGCCAGCAGTTTATCGATAGCGGGGCATGAGCAGTTCTTC. The chain employs TRBV27 and TRBJ2-1, with 8 positions matching TRBD2. Germline V gene sequence: CDR1 MNHEY, CDR2 SMNVEV (reference sequence). The V and J ends lost 0 bases and 8 bases, in that order; junction bases with no gene match: 3. The CDR3 runs to 14 residues.